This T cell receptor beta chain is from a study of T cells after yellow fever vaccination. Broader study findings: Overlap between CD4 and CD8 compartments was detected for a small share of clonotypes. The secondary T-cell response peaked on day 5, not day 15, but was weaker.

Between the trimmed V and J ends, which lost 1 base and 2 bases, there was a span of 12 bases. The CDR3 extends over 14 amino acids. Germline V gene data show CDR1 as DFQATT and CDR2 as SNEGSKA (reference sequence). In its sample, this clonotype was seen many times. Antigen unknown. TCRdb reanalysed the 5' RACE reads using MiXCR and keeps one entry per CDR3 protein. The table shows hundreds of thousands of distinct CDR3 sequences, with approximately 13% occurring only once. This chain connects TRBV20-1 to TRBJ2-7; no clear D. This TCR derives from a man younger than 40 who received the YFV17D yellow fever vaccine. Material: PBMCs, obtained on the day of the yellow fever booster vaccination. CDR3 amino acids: CSARVPPLAYEQYF. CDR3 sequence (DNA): TGCAGTGCTAGAGTCCCACCTCTAGCCTACGAGCAGTACTTC.